This T cell receptor beta chain was identified in a study of patients and donors after allogeneic stem cell transplantation. MiXCR, run by TCRdb on the RT-PCR reads, gives a single entry per CDR3 protein. The sample lists approximately 150,000 distinct CDR3 sequences, roughly 24% occurring once. Looked up from germline, CDR1 is SGHRS and CDR2 is YFSETQ. The CDR3 runs to 14 residues. This clonotype was counted only a few times. An end of the junction does not agree with germline; a read error may underlie this. This chain joins TRBV5-1 and TRBJ1-5; TRBD1 is a possible D gene (5 bases). This receptor was taken from a human donor who was either an allogeneic HSCT recipient or a stem cell or donor lymphocyte infusion donor (not recorded which). It is not recorded whose cells these are; they may come from a transplant donor. Specimen: blood, either unsorted or a sorted T cell fraction (not recorded which). CDR3 coding DNA: TGCGCCTGCAGGGAGGCGGTGGGTAATCAGCCCCAGCATTTT. This sequence encodes CACREAVGNQPQHF.